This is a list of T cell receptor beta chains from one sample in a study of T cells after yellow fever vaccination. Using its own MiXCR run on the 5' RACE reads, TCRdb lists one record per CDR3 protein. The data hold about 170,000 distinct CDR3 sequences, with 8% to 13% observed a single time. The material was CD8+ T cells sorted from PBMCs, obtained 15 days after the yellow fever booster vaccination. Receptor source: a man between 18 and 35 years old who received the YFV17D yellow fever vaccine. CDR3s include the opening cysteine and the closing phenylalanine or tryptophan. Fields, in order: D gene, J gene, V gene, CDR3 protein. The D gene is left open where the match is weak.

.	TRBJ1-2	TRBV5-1	CASSSSGAGDYGYTF
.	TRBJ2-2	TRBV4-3	CASSQGPGGGGNTGELFF
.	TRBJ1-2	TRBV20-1	CSVREGSFNYGYTF
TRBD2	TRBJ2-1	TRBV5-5	CASSLVIAGGQLQFF
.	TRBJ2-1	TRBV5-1	CASSSGLGGDEQFF
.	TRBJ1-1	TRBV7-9	CASSTNRQVEAFF
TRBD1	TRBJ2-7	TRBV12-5	CASGLATGAEQYF
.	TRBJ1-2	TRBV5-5	CASSLARLSMDGYTF
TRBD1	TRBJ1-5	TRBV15	CATSPRRAGGHQPQHF
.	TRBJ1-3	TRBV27	CASSSVSGNTIYF
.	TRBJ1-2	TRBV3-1	CASSPTGPSYGYTF
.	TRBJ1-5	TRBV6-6	CASSYPNDRTSNQPQHF
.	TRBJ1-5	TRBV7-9	CASSGTGGGNQPQHF